This TCR beta chain came from a study of T cells in Graves' hyperthyroidism and ophthalmopathy. Using RNA transcripts as the source, TCR beta CDR3 regions were amplified. The study used the HTBI primer set for a first-round RT-PCR of the TCR CDR3. Each CDR3 protein gets one entry after TCRdb re-called the multiplex PCR reads with MiXCR. Among around 720,000 distinct CDR3 sequences listed, around 40% were seen once. This clonotype was seen only a few times. Germline-derived CDR1 and CDR2 are SEHNR and FQNEAQ (reference sequence). Between the trimmed V and J ends, which lost 4 bases and 0 bases, there was a span of 6 bases. This CDR3 comprises 14 residues. These patients, aged 18 to 65, had recently diagnosed hyperthyroidism lasting under 2 months. This sample holds PBMCs from 10 ml fresh peripheral blood.

The sequence was obtained from a woman between 40 and 50 years old with Graves' hyperthyroidism. Sample: blood. The rearrangement links TRBV7-9 to TRBJ1-4; D gene uncertain. The CDR3 bases are TGTGCCAGCAGCTCCATAGCAACTAATGAAAAACTGTTTTTT. It specifies CASSSIATNEKLFF.